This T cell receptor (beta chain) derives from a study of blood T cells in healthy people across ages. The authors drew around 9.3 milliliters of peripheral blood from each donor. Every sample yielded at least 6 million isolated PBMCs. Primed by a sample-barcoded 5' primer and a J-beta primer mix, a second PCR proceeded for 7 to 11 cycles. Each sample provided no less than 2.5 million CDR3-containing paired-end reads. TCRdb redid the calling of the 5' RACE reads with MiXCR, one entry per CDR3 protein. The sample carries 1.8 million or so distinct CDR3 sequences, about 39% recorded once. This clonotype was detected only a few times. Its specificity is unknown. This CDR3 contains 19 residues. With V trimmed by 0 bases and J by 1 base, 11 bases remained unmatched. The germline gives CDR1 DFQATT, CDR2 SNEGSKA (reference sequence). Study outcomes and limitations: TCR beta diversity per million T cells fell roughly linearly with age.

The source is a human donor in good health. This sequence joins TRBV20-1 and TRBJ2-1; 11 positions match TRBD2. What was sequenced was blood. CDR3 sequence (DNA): TGCAGTGCTAGAGATCCATTTAGCGGGGGGGCGTGGTCCTACAATGAGCAGTTCTTC. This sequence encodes CSARDPFSGGAWSYNEQFF.